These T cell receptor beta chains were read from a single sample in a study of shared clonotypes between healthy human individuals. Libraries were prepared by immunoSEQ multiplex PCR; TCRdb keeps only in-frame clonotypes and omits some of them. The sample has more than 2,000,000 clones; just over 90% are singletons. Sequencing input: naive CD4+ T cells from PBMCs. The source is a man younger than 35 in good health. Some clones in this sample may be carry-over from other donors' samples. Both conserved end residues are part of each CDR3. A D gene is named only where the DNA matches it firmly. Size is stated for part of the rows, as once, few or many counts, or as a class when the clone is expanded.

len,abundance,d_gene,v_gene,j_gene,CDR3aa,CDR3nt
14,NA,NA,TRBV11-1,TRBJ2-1,CASSLVGTTNEQFF,TGTGCCAGCAGCTTAGTTGGGACGACCAATGAGCAGTTCTTC
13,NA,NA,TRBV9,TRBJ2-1,CASRGGGDNEQFF,TGTGCCAGCAGGGGAGGCGGGGACAATGAGCAGTTCTTC
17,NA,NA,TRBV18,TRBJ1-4,CASSPNIPGLSNEKLFF,TGTGCCAGCTCACCAAATATTCCGGGACTGAGTAATGAAAAACTGTTTTTT
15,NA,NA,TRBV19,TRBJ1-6,CASSIDTASNSPLHF,TGTGCCAGTAGTATAGACACCGCCAGCAATTCACCCCTCCACTTT
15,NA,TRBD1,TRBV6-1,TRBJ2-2,CASSQNRGISGELFF,TGTGCCAGCAGTCAAAACAGGGGGATTTCCGGGGAGCTGTTTTTT
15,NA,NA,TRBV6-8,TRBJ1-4,CASSYSGRAGEKLFF,TGTGCCAGCAGTTACTCTGGCAGGGCGGGTGAAAAACTGTTTTTT
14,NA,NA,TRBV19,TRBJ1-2,CASSRLQRNYGYTF,TGTGCCAGTAGTAGGCTCCAGCGTAACTATGGCTACACCTTC
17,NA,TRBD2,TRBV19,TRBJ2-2,CASSIVGTSPNTGELFF,TGTGCCAGTAGTATAGTCGGGACTAGCCCGAACACCGGGGAGCTGTTTTTT
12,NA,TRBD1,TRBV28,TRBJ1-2,CATTAGGVGYTF,TGTGCCACGACGGCAGGGGGCGTTGGCTACACCTTC
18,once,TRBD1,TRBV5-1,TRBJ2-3,CASSLEGGQPILSDTQYF,TGCGCCAGCAGCTTGGAAGGGGGACAGCCCATTTTGTCAGATACGCAGTATTTT
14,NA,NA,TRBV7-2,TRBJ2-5,CASTGRTAPETQYF,TGTGCCAGCACCGGCCGGACTGCCCCAGAGACCCAGTACTTC
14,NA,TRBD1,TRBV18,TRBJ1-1,CASSPRDSPFGAFF,TGTGCCAGCTCACCAAGGGACAGCCCCTTTGGAGCTTTCTTT
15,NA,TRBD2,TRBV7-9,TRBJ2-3,CASSLAAGVVDTQYF,TGTGCCAGCAGCTTAGCAGCGGGGGTGGTAGATACGCAGTATTTT
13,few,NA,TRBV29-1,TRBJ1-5,CSVGLPGSQPQHF,TGCAGCGTTGGGCTTCCCGGGAGTCAGCCCCAGCATTTT
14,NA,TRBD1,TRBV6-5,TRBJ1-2,CASRRETGAYGYTF,TGTGCCAGCAGACGCGAGACAGGGGCCTATGGCTACACCTTC
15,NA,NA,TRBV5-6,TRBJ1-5,CASSVFTGVNQPQHF,TGTGCCAGCAGCGTATTCACAGGAGTCAATCAGCCCCAGCATTTT
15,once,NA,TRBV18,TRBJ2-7,CASSRGTGQAYEQYF,TGTGCCAGCTCCCGGGGAACGGGGCAGGCCTACGAGCAGTACTTC
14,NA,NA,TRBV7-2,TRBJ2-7,CASSPRRGRHEQYF,TGTGCCAGCAGCCCGCGCCGGGGTAGGCACGAGCAGTACTTC
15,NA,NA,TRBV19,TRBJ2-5,CASSPSNRVYETQYF,TGTGCCAGTAGTCCCTCCAACAGGGTTTACGAGACCCAGTACTTC
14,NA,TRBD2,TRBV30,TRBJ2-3,CACRLAGDTDTQYF,TGTGCCTGTAGACTAGCGGGAGACACAGATACGCAGTATTTT
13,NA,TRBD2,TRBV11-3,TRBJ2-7,CASSFGPRDYQYF,TGTGCCAGCAGCTTTGGCCCCCGGGACTACCAGTACTTC
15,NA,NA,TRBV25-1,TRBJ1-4,CASSDRGNNNEKLFF,TGTGCCAGCAGTGATAGAGGGAACAATAATGAAAAACTGTTTTTT
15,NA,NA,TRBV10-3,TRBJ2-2,CAIRETGHNTGELFF,TGTGCCATCAGGGAAACGGGACATAACACCGGGGAGCTGTTTTTT
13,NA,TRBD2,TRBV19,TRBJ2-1,CASKESGMGEQFF,TGTGCCAGTAAAGAAAGCGGGATGGGTGAGCAGTTCTTC